The sequence of this T cell receptor beta chain was determined in a study of blood T cell repertoires in COVID-19. This clone was counted a single time. Produced via immunoSEQ multiplex PCR; TCRdb's table is partial and in-frame only. Here the sample spans some 300,000 clones, roughly nine tenths being singletons. Trimming at V came to 4 bases and at J to 5 bases, leaving 5 bases not matched to a gene. This CDR3 region has 14 residues. Germline CDR1 is MGHRA and CDR2 is YSYEKL. Material: PBMCs or T cells enriched from blood (not recorded which). The sequence was collected from a woman aged 45-65 years who had been exposed to COVID-19. The chain has TRBV4-1 and TRBJ1-1, with 9 bases aligning to TRBD1. CDR3 in DNA: TGCGCCAGCAGCCCACAGACAGGGGGGACTGAAGCTTTCTTT. Its protein is CASSPQTGGTEAFF.